The 20 T cell receptor beta chains below all came from one sample that was sequenced in a study of shared clonotypes between healthy human individuals (dated by TCRdb to about 2020). Libraries were built with the immunoSEQ multiplex PCR assay. This is the immuneACCESS table as TCRdb keeps it, with only in-frame sequences that have V and J called. A part of the clones is gone; compared with another copy, unresolved V genes explain less than half, and the rest is unexplained. The sample contains about 2.3 million clones, 85% to 95% of them found a single time. The ten largest account for 0.37% of the sample. Material for sequencing was naive CD4+ T cells from PBMCs. Taken with the paper, the label for cell subset or site translates to: CD45RA+ positively selected. These receptors were obtained from a man between 18 and 29 years old in good health. Some clones in this sample may be carry-over from other donors' samples.

The J gene is TRBJ2-1, the V gene TRBV28; no definite D call. This CDR3 comprises 17 residues. In germline, CDR1 is MDHEN, CDR2 SYDVKM. Trimming removed 8 bases from V and 9 bases from J, with 29 bases in between. DNA of the CDR3: TGTGCCAGCGGACCCCAGCTCTCGAGCCGGCCTATGGGTGAGCAGTTCTTC. Translation gives CASGPQLSSRPMGEQFF.

The CDR3 reads CASSRRQVSNQPQHF. CDR3 DNA: TGTGCCAGTAGTCGAAGACAGGTTAGCAATCAGCCCCAGCATTTT. The chain is built from TRBV19 and TRBJ1-5; tentative D call: TRBD1 (6 bases). The length of the CDR3 is 15 residues. Germline V gene lookup returns CDR1 LNHDA and CDR2 SQIVND (reference sequence). Trimming removed 5 bases from V and 0 bases from J, with 11 bases in between.

The chain combines TRBV18 with TRBJ1-2; tentative D call: TRBD1 (6 bases). The CDR3 runs 16 residues. Germline CDR1 and CDR2: KGHSH and LQKENI. Trimming removed 1 base from V and 3 bases from J, with 15 bases in between. Here the CDR3 reads CASSPLGSGADYGYTF. In DNA form, the CDR3 reads TGTGCCAGCTCACCACTCGGTTCAGGGGCGGACTATGGCTACACCTTC. Using reference TRBV18 and TRBJ1-2 for the parts outside the CDR3, the full variable domain is NAGVMQNPRHLVRRRGQEARLRCSPMKGHSHVYWYRQLPEEGLKFMVYLQKENIIDESGMPKERFSAEFPKEGPSILRIQQVVRGDSAAYFCASSPLGSGADYGYTFGSGTRLTVV.

This chain connects TRBV5-8 to TRBJ2-5; possibly TRBD1 or TRBD2 for D (6 bases each). This CDR3 is 15 amino acids long. The ends were cut back, 4 bases at V and 5 bases at J, with 18 bases in the middle. Germline V CDR1 and CDR2: SGHTS, YDEGEE. The CDR3 protein is CASSRPAGGRETQYF. In DNA form, the CDR3 reads TGTGCCAGCAGCCGCCCCGCCGGGGGCCGGGAGACCCAGTACTTC.

The V and J genes are TRBV11-2 and TRBJ1-2; 10 bases line up with TRBD1. V was pared by 5 bases and J by 9 bases, with 9 bases of the junction left unmatched. CDR1 is SGHAT and CDR2 is FQNNGV in the germline V gene. This CDR3 is 14 amino acids long. CDR3 residues: CASSQPGQGLSYTF. As DNA, the CDR3 is TGTGCCAGCAGCCAGCCGGGACAGGGGTTGAGCTACACCTTC. Variable domain in full (rest from reference TRBV11-2 and TRBJ1-2): EAGVAQSPRYKIIEKRQSVAFWCNPISGHATLYWYQQILGQGPKLLIQFQNNGVVDDSQLPKDRFSAERLKGVDSTLKIQPAKLEDSAVYLCASSQPGQGLSYTFGSGTRLTVV.

The V call is TRBV7-9, the J call TRBJ2-2, with D unclear. Trimming cost V 8 bases and J 1 base, with 5 bases left between them. Germline CDR1 and CDR2: SEHNR and FQNEAQ (reference sequence). The CDR3 has 12 residues. The CDR3 DNA reads as TGTGCCAGCCAAGGGAACACCGGGGAGCTGTTTTTT. This sequence encodes CASQGNTGELFF.

This clone occurred once. The V and J genes are TRBV4-1 and TRBJ1-1; D may be TRBD1 (5 bases). From germline, CDR1 is MGHRA and CDR2 YSYEKL. The CDR3 has 17 amino acids. The V end was cut by 1 base, the J end by 1 base, with 16 bases between. CDR3 in amino acids: CASSQGPRAGGNTEAFF. Written as DNA, the CDR3 is TGCGCCAGCAGCCAAGGCCCGCGGGCGGGGGGGAACACTGAAGCTTTCTTT.

About this clone: The sample carries other DNA sequences with the same CDR3. V usage is TRBV5-1 and J usage is TRBJ2-2, with TRBD1 matching 10 bases. V trimming: 4 bases; J trimming: 4 bases; junction bases outside the gene matches: 4. This CDR3 contains 15 residues. From germline, CDR1 is SGHRS and CDR2 YFSETQ. For the CDR3, the DNA is TGCGCCAGCAGCCCCGGACAGGGGGGCACCGGGGAGCTGTTTTTT. Protein: CASSPGQGGTGELFF.

The J gene is TRBJ1-1, the V gene TRBV7-2; no firm D call. V shed 4 bases and J shed 4 bases, with 7 bases lying between them. Germline V gene sequence: CDR1 SGHTA, CDR2 FQGNSA. CDR3 length: 12 residues. This chain's CDR3 is CASSYISTEAFF. The CDR3 DNA is TGTGCCAGCAGCTACATTTCCACTGAAGCTTTCTTT. Together with reference TRBV7-2 and TRBJ1-1, the CDR3 gives the full variable domain: GAGVSQSPSNKVTEKGKDVELRCDPISGHTALYWYRQSLGQGLEFLIYFQGNSAPDKSGLPSDRFSAERTGGSVSTLTIQRTQQEDSAVYLCASSYISTEAFFGQGTRLTVV.

Note on this clone: The same CDR3 can be traced to other DNA sequences in this sample. V and J are TRBV28 and TRBJ1-1; no clear D. V was clipped by 3 bases and J by 7 bases, with 6 bases between them. This CDR3 is built from 11 residues. The germline V gene has CDR1 MDHEN and CDR2 SYDVKM. DNA of the CDR3: TGTGCCAGCAGTTTGGGCCTTGAAGCTTTCTTT. Translating it yields CASSLGLEAFF. Variable domain in full (rest from reference TRBV28 and TRBJ1-1): DVKVTQSSRYLVKRTGEKVFLECVQDMDHENMFWYRQDPGLGLRLIYFSYDVKMKEKGDIPEGYSVSREKKERFSLILESASTNQTSMYLCASSLGLEAFFGQGTRLTVV.

V is TRBV6-5 and J is TRBJ2-3; 9 nucleotides match TRBD2. Per germline, CDR1 MNHEY and CDR2 SVGAGI. This CDR3 has 16 residues. Trimming removed 0 bases from V and 2 bases from J; junction bases left unmatched: 3. CDR3 coding DNA: TGTGCCAGCAGTTACTCGGGCGGGAGGGCCACAGATACGCAGTATTTT. Translated, it gives CASSYSGGRATDTQYF.

The genes are TRBV7-8 and TRBJ1-3; 7 bases are a match to TRBD1. The CDR3 has 17 amino acids. Germline CDR1 SGHVS, CDR2 FQNEAQ. V lost 1 base, J lost 2 bases, and 8 bases stayed unmatched. The DNA for the CDR3 is TGTGCCAGCAGCTTAGTAGGGACAGTTGATCCTGGAAACACCATATATTTT. It specifies CASSLVGTVDPGNTIYF. Full variable domain (rest looked up from reference TRBV7-8 and TRBJ1-3): GAGVSQSPRYKVAKRGQDVALRCDPISGHVSLFWYQQALGQGPEFLTYFQNEAQLDKSGLPSDRFFAERPEGSVSTLKIQRTQQEDSAVYLCASSLVGTVDPGNTIYFGEGSWLTVV.

The chain joins TRBV28 to TRBJ2-3; D is unclear. Germline CDR1 is MDHEN and CDR2 is SYDVKM. This CDR3 is built from 12 residues. V shed 8 bases and J shed 3 bases, with 9 bases lying between them. The DNA for the CDR3 is TGTGCCAGCGCCCCACTTACAGATACGCAGTATTTT. It specifies CASAPLTDTQYF.

The V call is TRBV4-1, the J call TRBJ1-3, with unresolved D. Trimming removed 3 bases from V and 0 bases from J, with 9 bases in between. The CDR3 spans 15 residues. Per the germline V gene, CDR1 is MGHRA and CDR2 is YSYEKL. The CDR3 loop is CASSQPLHSGNTIYF. DNA for the CDR3: TGCGCCAGCAGCCAGCCACTCCACTCTGGAAACACCATATATTTT.

V is TRBV9 and J is TRBJ2-5, with D possibly matching TRBD2 (6 bases). The CDR3 extends over 14 amino acids. V lost 4 bases and J lost 3, with 13 bases in between. CDR1 and CDR2 from the germline V gene are SGDLS and YYNGEE. CDR3: CASSPRTTEETQYF. The CDR3 region has the DNA TGTGCCAGCAGCCCCCGGACTACGGAAGAGACCCAGTACTTC.

This chain connects TRBV30 to TRBJ2-1; a possible D gene is TRBD2 (5 bases). CDR1 is GTSNPN, CDR2 SVGIG, per germline (reference sequence). Trimming pared 4 bases from V and 2 bases from J, leaving 12 bases between. This CDR3 contains 14 residues. The CDR3 nucleotides are TGTGCCTGGACCCCGGGATGGGCCTACAATGAGCAGTTCTTC. As protein: CAWTPGWAYNEQFF.

The chain combines TRBV6-5 with TRBJ2-7, with 7 bases fitting TRBD2. The CDR3 spans 12 residues. The V gene's germline CDR1 is MNHEY and CDR2 SVGAGI. V gave up 6 bases and J gave up 2 bases; unmatched junction bases: 1. The CDR3 reads CASSGLAYEQYF. The CDR3 DNA reads TGTGCCAGCAGCGGACTAGCCTACGAGCAGTACTTC.

J is TRBJ2-7 and V is TRBV7-4; the match to TRBD2 covers 9 bases. This CDR3 has 16 amino acids. CDR1 is SGHVT and CDR2 is SQSDAQ in the germline V gene. V shed 5 bases, J shed 3 bases, and the junction held 11 bases outside the gene matches. The CDR3 loop is CASSLRTGTSYYEQYF. CDR3 in DNA: TGTGCCAGCAGCCTCCGTACCGGGACTAGCTACTACGAGCAGTACTTC.

V gene TRBV28 combines with J gene TRBJ1-1; D is undetermined. CDR3 length: 16 amino acids. V was shortened by 3 bases and J by 5 bases, with 19 bases between the two germline ends. Germline lookup yields CDR1 MDHEN and CDR2 SYDVKM. CDR3 in amino acids: CASSFQSSGFRTEAFF. The CDR3 bases are TGTGCCAGCAGTTTTCAGTCTTCGGGCTTTCGGACTGAAGCTTTCTTT.

This clone was seen once. The chain carries TRBV27 and TRBJ2-1; D gene ambiguous. V gave up 3 bases and J gave up 2 bases, with 14 bases separating them. Germline-derived CDR1 and CDR2 are MNHEY and SMNVEV (reference sequence). This CDR3 has 16 amino acids. CDR3 in DNA: TGTGCCAGCAGTTTCAGAGCTGTGGGCGCCTACAATGAGCAGTTCTTC. It yields the protein CASSFRAVGAYNEQFF.